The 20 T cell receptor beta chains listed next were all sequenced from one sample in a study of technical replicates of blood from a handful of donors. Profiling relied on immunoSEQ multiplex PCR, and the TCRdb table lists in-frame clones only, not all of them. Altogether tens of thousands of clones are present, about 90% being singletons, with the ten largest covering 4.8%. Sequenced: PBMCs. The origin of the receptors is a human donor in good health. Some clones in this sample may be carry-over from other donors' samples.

The chain's CDR3 is CASSLGVSYEQYF. CDR3 in DNA: TGTGCCAGCAGCTTGGGAGTCTCCTACGAGCAGTACTTC. The chain employs TRBV5-6 and TRBJ2-7; D call uncertain. This CDR3 has 13 residues. CDR1 and CDR2 from the germline V gene are SGHDT and YYEEEE. The ends were cut back, 0 bases at V and 0 bases at J, with 4 bases in the middle. Full variable domain (outside the CDR3, taken from reference TRBV5-6 and TRBJ2-7): DAGVTQSPTHLIKTRGQQVTLRCSPKSGHDTVSWYQQALGQGPQFIFQYYEEEERQRGNFPDRFSGHQFPNYSSELNVNALLLGDSALYLCASSLGVSYEQYFGPGTRLTVT.

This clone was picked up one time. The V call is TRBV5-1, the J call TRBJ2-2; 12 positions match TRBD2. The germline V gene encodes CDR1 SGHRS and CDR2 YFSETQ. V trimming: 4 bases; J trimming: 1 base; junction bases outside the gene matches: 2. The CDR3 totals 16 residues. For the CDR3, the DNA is TGCGCCAGCAGCCCACTAGCGGGGGGGAACACCGGGGAGCTGTTTTTT. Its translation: CASSPLAGGNTGELFF.

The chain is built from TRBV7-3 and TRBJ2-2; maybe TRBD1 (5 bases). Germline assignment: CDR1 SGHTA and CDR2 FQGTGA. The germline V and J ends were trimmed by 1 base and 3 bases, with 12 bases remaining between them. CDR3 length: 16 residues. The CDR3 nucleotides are TGTGCCAGCAGCTTAATAAGGGCAGGGCACACCGGGGAGCTGTTTTTT. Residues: CASSLIRAGHTGELFF.

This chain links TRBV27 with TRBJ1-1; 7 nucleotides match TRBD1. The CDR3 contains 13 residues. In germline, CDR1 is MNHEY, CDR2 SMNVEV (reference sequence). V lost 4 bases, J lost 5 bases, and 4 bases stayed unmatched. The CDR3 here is CASSSQGRTEAFF. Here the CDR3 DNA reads TGTGCCAGCAGTTCACAGGGGAGGACTGAAGCTTTCTTT.

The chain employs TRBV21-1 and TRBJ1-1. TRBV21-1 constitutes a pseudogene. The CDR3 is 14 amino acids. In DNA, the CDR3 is TGTGCCTACTCCCAAACCCCTAAAAACCCCTGGGCTTTCTTT. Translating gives CAYSQTPKNPWAFF.

Written as DNA, the CDR3 is TGTGCCAGCAGCGTAGGCCCCAGTATTCCCCCTAGACTGAAAAAGAACACTGAAGCTTTCTTT. This sequence encodes CASSVGPSIPPRLKKNTEAFF. The chain is built from TRBV9 and TRBJ1-1; D uncertain. Germline V lookup: CDR1 SGDLS, CDR2 YYNGEE. The CDR3 spans 21 residues. Trimming shortened V by 0 bases and J by 1 base, and 28 bases separated the two germline ends.

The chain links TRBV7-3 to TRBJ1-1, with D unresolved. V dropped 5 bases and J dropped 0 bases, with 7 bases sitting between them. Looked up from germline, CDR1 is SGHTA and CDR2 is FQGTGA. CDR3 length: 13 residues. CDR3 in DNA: TGTGCCAGCAGCGAAACTTTGAACACTGAAGCTTTCTTT. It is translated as CASSETLNTEAFF.

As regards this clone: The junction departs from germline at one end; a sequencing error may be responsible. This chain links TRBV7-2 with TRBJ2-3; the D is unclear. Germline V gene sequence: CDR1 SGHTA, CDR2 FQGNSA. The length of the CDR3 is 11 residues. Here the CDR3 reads CASTPFAAVHF. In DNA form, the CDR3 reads TGTGCCAGCACGCCGTTTGCTGCGGTTCATTTT.

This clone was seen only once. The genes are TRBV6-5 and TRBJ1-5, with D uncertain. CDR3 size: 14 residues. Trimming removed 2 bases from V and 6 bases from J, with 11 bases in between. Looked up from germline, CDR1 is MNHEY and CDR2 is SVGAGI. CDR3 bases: TGTGCCAGCAGTTACACGGGTATGGGTCAGCCCCAGCATTTT. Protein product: CASSYTGMGQPQHF.

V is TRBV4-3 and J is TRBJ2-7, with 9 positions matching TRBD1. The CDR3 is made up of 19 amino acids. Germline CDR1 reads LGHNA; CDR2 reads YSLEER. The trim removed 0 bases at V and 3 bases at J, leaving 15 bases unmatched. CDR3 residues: CASSQDWGQGRSVSYEQYF. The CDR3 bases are TGCGCCAGCAGCCAAGATTGGGGACAGGGCCGTAGCGTCAGCTACGAGCAGTACTTC.

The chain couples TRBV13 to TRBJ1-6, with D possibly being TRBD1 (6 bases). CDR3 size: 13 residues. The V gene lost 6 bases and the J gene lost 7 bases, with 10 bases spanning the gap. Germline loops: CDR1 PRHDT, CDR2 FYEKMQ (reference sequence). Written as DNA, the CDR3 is TGTGCCAGCAGAGACAGGAACAATTCACCCCTCCACTTT. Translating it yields CASRDRNNSPLHF. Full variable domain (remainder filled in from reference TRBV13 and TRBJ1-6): AAGVIQSPRHLIKEKRETATLKCYPIPRHDTVYWYQQGPGQDPQFLISFYEKMQSDKGSIPDRFSAQQFSDYHSELNMSSLELGDSALYFCASRDRNNSPLHFGNGTRLTVT.

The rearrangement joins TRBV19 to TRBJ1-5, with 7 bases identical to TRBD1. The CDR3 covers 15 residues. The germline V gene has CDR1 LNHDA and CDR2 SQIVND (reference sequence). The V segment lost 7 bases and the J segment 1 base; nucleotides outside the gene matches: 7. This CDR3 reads CASTETGSSNQPQHF. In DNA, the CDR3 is TGTGCCAGTACCGAGACAGGGAGCAGCAATCAGCCCCAGCATTTT.

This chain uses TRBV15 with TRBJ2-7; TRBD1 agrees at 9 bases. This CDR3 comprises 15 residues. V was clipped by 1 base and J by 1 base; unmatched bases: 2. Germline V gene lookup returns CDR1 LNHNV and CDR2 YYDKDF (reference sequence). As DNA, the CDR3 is TGTGCCACCAGCAGAGGGACAGGGGATTCCTACGAGCAGTACTTC. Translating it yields CATSRGTGDSYEQYF. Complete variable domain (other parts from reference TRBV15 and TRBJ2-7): DAMVIQNPRYQVTQFGKPVTLSCSQTLNHNVMYWYQQKSSQAPKLLFHYYDKDFNNEADTPDNFQSRRPNTSFCFLDIRSPGLGDTAMYLCATSRGTGDSYEQYFGPGTRLTVT.

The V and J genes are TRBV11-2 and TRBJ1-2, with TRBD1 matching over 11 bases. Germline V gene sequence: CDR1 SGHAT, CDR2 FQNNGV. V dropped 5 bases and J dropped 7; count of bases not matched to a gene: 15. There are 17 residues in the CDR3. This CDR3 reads CASSPWTGGDSRGGYTF. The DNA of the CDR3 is TGTGCCAGCAGCCCTTGGACAGGGGGCGACTCTCGCGGTGGCTACACCTTC.

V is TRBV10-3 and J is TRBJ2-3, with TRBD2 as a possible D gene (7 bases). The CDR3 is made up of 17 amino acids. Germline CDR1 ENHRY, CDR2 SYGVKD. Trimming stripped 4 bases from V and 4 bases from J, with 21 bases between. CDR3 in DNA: TGTGCCATCAGTGTCACGGGGGGCGAGTGGGTTGCAGATACGCAGTATTTT. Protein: CAISVTGGEWVADTQYF.

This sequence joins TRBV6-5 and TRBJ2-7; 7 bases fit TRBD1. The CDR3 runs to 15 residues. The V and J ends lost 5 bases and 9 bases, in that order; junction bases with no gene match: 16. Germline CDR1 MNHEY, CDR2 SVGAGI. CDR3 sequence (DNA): TGTGCCAGCAGTACCCGTTTGACAGGGAGCGGAGCGCAGTACTTC. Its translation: CASSTRLTGSGAQYF.

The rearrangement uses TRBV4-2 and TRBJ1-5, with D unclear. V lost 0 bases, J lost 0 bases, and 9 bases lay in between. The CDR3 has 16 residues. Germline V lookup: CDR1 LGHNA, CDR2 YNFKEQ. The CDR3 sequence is CASSQDQLPSNQPQHF. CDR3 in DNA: TGTGCCAGCAGCCAAGATCAACTTCCTAGCAATCAGCCCCAGCATTTT.

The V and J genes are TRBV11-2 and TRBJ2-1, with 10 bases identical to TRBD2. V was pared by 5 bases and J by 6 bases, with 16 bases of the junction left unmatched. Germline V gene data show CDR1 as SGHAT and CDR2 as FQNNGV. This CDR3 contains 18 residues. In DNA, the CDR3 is TGTGCCAGCAGCCTATCCTCTAGCGGGAGCCTAGGGGCCAATGAGCAGTTCTTC. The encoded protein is CASSLSSSGSLGANEQFF.

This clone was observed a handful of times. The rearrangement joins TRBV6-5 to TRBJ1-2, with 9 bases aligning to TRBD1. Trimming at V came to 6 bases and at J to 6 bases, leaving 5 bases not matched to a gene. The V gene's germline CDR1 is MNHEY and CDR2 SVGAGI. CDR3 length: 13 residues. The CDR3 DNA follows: TGTGCCAGCAGAACGGACAGGGGACATGGCTACACCTTC. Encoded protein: CASRTDRGHGYTF.

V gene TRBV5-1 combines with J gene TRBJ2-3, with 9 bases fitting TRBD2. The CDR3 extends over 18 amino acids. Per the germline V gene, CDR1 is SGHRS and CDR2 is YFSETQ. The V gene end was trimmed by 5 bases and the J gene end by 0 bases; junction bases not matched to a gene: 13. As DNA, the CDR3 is TGCGCCAGCAGTTGGGGAGATAGCGGGGGAACTAGCACAGATACGCAGTATTTT. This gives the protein CASSWGDSGGTSTDTQYF.